Here is one T cell receptor beta chain with its context. Its antigen is unknown. This entry belongs to a study of CXCR3-negative and CXCR3-positive naive CD8 T cells. Findings and limits, study-wide: CXCR3 expression dropped partially after cryopreservation, and most assays relied on fresh PBMCs. Diversity in memory CD8+ cells fell much lower than the comparably high levels seen in both naive subsets. Naive cells, whether CXCR3-negative or CXCR3-positive, had similar TRBV-TRBJ usage, while memory cells differed. Greater hydrophobicity was found in TRB CDR3s of CXCR3-positive naive cells than of CXCR3-negative naive cells.

It was by 5' RACE with UMI labels that the TRB cDNA libraries were prepared. TCRdb re-called the 5' RACE reads; one entry per CDR3 protein, DNA not given. This listing includes around 160,000 distinct CDR3 sequences. CDR1 is SGHTA, CDR2 FQGNSA, per germline. The CDR3 contains 15 residues. The receptor's source is a human donor in good health. Some clones in this sample may be carry-over from other donors' samples. Source material: naive CXCR3+ CD8+ T cells from blood. Indicated subset: CD45RO-CCR7+CD27+CD95- naive CD8+ T cells expressing CXCR3 (TNR3+). V usage is TRBV7-2 and J usage is TRBJ2-1; as DNA is missing, the TRBD1 call by TCRdb cannot be tested. The CDR3 loop reads CASSYRDASYNEQFF. The whole variable domain, remainder taken from reference TRBV7-2 and TRBJ2-1, is GAGVSQSPSNKVTEKGKDVELRCDPISGHTALYWYRQSLGQGLEFLIYFQGNSAPDKSGLPSDRFSAERTGGSVSTLTIQRTQQEDSAVYLCASSYRDASYNEQFFGPGTRLTVL.